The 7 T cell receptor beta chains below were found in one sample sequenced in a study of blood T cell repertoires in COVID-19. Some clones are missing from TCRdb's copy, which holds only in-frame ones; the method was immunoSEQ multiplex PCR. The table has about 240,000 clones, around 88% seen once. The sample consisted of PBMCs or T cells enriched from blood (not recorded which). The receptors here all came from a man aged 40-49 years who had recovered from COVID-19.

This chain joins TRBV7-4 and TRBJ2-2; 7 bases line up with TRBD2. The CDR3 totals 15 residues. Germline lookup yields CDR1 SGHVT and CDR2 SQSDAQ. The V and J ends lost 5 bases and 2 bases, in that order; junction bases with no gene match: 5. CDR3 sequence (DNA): TGTGCCAGCAGCCCAAAGACTAGCAACACCGGGGAGCTGTTTTTT. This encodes CASSPKTSNTGELFF.

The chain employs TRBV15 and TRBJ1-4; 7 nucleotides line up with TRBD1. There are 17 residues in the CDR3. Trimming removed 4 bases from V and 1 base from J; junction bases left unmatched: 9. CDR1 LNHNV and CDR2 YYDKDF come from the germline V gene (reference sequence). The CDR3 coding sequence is TGTGCCACCAGCACGGAGGGGTACAGGGGAACTAATGAAAAACTGTTTTTT. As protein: CATSTEGYRGTNEKLFF. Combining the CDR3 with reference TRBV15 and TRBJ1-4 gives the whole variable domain DAMVIQNPRYQVTQFGKPVTLSCSQTLNHNVMYWYQQKSSQAPKLLFHYYDKDFNNEADTPDNFQSRRPNTSFCFLDIRSPGLGDTAMYLCATSTEGYRGTNEKLFFGSGTQLSVL.

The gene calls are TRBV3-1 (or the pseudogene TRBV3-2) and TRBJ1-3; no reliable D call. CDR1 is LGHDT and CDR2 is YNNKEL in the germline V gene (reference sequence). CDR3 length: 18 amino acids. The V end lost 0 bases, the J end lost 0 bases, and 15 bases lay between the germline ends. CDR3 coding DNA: TGTGCCAGCAGCCAAGAGACGGTCCACAGCCGCTCTGGAAACACCATATATTTT. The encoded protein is CASSQETVHSRSGNTIYF.

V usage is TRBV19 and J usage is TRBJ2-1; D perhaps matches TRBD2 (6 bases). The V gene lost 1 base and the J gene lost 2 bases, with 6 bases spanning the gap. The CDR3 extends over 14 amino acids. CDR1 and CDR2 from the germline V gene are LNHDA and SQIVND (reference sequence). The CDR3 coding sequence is TGTGCCAGTAGTATAGCGGGGGCCTACAATGAGCAGTTCTTC. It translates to CASSIAGAYNEQFF.

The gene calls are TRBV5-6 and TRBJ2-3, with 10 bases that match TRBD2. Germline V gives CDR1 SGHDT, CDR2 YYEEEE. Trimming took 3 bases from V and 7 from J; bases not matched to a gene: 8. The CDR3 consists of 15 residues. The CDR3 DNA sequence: TGTGCCAGCAGCTACGCTAGCGGGAGTCGGCATACGCAGTATTTT. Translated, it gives CASSYASGSRHTQYF.

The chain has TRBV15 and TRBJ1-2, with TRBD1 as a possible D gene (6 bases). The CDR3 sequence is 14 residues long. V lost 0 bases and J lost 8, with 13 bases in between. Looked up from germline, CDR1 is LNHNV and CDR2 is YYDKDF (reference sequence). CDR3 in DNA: TGTGCCACCAGCAGAGATATTGGACAGTCGGGCTACACCTTC. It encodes CATSRDIGQSGYTF.

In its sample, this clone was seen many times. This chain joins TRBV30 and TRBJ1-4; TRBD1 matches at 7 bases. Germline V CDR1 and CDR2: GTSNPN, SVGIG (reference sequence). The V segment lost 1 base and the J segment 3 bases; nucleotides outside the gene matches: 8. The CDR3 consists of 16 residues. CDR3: CAWSAVGRGSNEKLFF. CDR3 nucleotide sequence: TGTGCCTGGAGTGCGGTTGGCAGGGGGTCTAATGAAAAACTGTTTTTT.